The TCR beta chain described here comes from a study of a mutant IDH1 vaccine in newly diagnosed glioma. The wider study: Vaccine dosing followed radiotherapy by 4-6 weeks, or accompanied temozolomide cycles. Receipt of radiotherapy, temozolomide, or both preceded the study, and most received both. Study observations and caveats: Changes to the top peripheral T cell clonotypes appeared unrelated to pseudoprogression.

Time point in this sample: week 5, during vaccination. Topical imiquimod was applied with each vaccine dose, which held 300 ug of mutant IDH1 20-mer peptide. Profiling relied on immunoSEQ multiplex PCR, and the TCRdb table lists in-frame clones only, not all of them. This table has approximately 51,000 clones, around 80% appearing once. The CDR3 has 17 residues. Per the germline V gene, CDR1 is SGDLS and CDR2 is YYNGEE. V gave up 3 bases and J gave up 5 bases; unmatched junction bases: 10. A remark on this clone: What it binds is not known.

The material sequenced was PBMCs, taken from a glioma patient whose treatment included an IDH1 peptide vaccine. The chain couples TRBV9 to TRBJ1-4, with TRBD1 identical over 10 bases. The receptor was isolated from a woman between 35 and 50 years old with glioma. As DNA, the CDR3 is TGTGCCAGCAGCGCGGGACAGGGGCTTGGTAAAAATGAAAAACTGTTTTTT. It specifies CASSAGQGLGKNEKLFF. Looking up the rest from reference TRBV9 and TRBJ1-4 gives the full variable domain: DSGVTQTPKHLITATGQRVTLRCSPRSGDLSVYWYQQSLDQGLQFLIQYYNGEERAKGNILERFSAQQFPDLHSELNLSSLELGDSALYFCASSAGQGLGKNEKLFFGSGTQLSVL.